This T cell receptor (beta chain) originates from a study of shared clonotypes between healthy human individuals. The CDR3 has 13 residues. CDR1 and CDR2 from the germline V gene are MNHEY and SMNVEV (reference sequence). V was cut by 6 bases and J by 9 bases, with 15 bases left in between. A remark on this clone: Its target is not known.

The assay was immunoSEQ multiplex PCR, and TCRdb's table has in-frame clones only and misses some. The sample records about 600,000 clones, 98% being singletons. CD8 cells regarded as naive lacked CD45RO, were positively chosen for CCR7, and omitted terminally differentiated effector memory CD45RA+ cells. Study results and limitations: Compared with clonotypes that all four donors shared, non-shared clonotypes had lower generation probabilities. Shared clonotypes: 4.5% to 6% naive CD4, approximately 3.4% naive CD8, over 2% memory CD4, 0.4% to 0.5% memory CD8.

Input material: naive CD8+ T cells sorted from blood. This TCR came from a man between 25 and 39 years old in good health. The chain combines TRBV27 with TRBJ1-5; no firm D call. The CDR3 is CASSARGTRPQHF. The DNA of the CDR3 is TGTGCCAGCAGCGCTCGGGGAACCCGGCCCCAGCATTTT.